A single sample gave rise to the 6 T cell receptor beta chains below, sequenced in a study of chemoradiotherapy in HPV16-positive cancers. Sequencing used immunoSEQ multiplex PCR; TCRdb keeps in-frame clones, though not all of them. The data show around 33,000 clones, around 88% seen once. Sequenced here: blood, sampled from a patient who underwent chemoradiotherapy. The receptors were gathered from a human donor with HPV-associated anogenital cancer.

The chain employs TRBV5-1 and TRBJ2-4; the match to TRBD1 covers 12 bases. From germline, CDR1 is SGHRS and CDR2 YFSETQ. The CDR3 totals 15 residues. Trimming at V came to 4 bases and at J to 4 bases, leaving 3 bases not matched to a gene. The CDR3 region is CASSAGQGAKNIQYF. The CDR3 region has the DNA TGCGCCAGCAGCGCGGGACAGGGGGCGAAAAACATTCAGTACTTC. Full variable domain (rest looked up from reference TRBV5-1 and TRBJ2-4): KAGVTQTPRYLIKTRGQQVTLSCSPISGHRSVSWYQQTPGQGLQFLFEYFSETQRNKGNFPGRFSGRQFSNSRSEMNVSTLELGDSALYLCASSAGQGAKNIQYFGAGTRLSVL.

In this sample, this clone turned up a few times. The rearrangement uses TRBV6-1 and TRBJ1-5; no firm D call. The CDR3 length is 15 residues. Germline V gene sequence: CDR1 MNHNS, CDR2 SASEGT. V shed 6 bases and J shed 4 bases, with 16 bases lying between them. The DNA of the CDR3 is TGTGCCAGCAGATCCCCCCGGGTGCCTAATCAGCCCCAGCATTTT. It yields the protein CASRSPRVPNQPQHF.

The chain combines TRBV2 with TRBJ2-2; 9 bases map to TRBD1. V gave up 8 bases and J gave up 7 bases; unmatched junction bases: 8. The CDR3 runs to 14 residues. CDR1 SNHLY and CDR2 FYNNEI come from the germline V gene. As DNA, the CDR3 is TGTGCCAGCCGGGACAGGGTCATGGGCGGGGAGCTGTTTTTT. Its protein is CASRDRVMGGELFF. Complete variable domain (other parts from reference TRBV2 and TRBJ2-2): EPEVTQTPSHQVTQMGQEVILRCVPISNHLYFYWYRQILGQKVEFLVSFYNNEISEKSEIFDDQFSVERPDGSNFTLKIRSTKLEDSAMYFCASRDRVMGGELFFGEGSRLTVL.

V and J are TRBV27 and TRBJ1-1; 8 bases match TRBD1. Germline CDR1 reads MNHEY; CDR2 reads SMNVEV (reference sequence). The CDR3 is 13 amino acids. The junction had 7 bases not matched to a gene; V was cut back by 8 bases and J by 5 bases. The CDR3 spells CASARQGITEAFF. The CDR3 nucleotides read TGTGCCAGCGCGAGACAGGGGATTACTGAAGCTTTCTTT.

This chain links TRBV5-5 with TRBJ1-2, with a weak D call TRBD1 (5 bases). Germline-derived CDR1 and CDR2 are SGHKS and YYEKEE (reference sequence). The CDR3 sequence is 14 residues long. V shed 3 bases and J shed 6 bases, with 15 bases lying between them. Here the CDR3 DNA reads TGTGCCAGCAGCTGGGGTACAGGTTCTCATGGCTACACCTTC. Translated, it gives CASSWGTGSHGYTF.

This clone has more than one count but fewer than ten. The V call is TRBV27, the J call TRBJ1-2; TRBD1 agrees at 7 bases. The J segment lost 1 base and the V segment lost 8 bases, leaving 10 bases of the junction unmatched. The CDR3 consists of 15 residues. Germline CDR1 MNHEY, CDR2 SMNVEV (reference sequence). In nucleotides, the CDR3 is TGTGCCAGCTCTCCTCAGGGGGGGAGTAACTATGGCTACACCTTC. Amino acid sequence: CASSPQGGSNYGYTF.